The 31 T cell receptor beta chains below come from one sample, sequenced in a study of blood T cells in healthy people across ages. The use of a sample-barcoded 5' primer and a J-beta primer mix characterized a second PCR of roughly 6 to 11 cycles. TCRdb recomputed calls from the 5' RACE reads with MiXCR, one row per CDR3 protein. The data contain some 1 million distinct CDR3 sequences, less than 50% of them singletons. The sequencing sample was made of blood. The receptors were sampled from a woman aged 55-75 years in good health.

The chain combines TRBV29-1 with TRBJ2-3; D may be TRBD1 (6 bases). CDR3 length: 13 amino acids. The germline CDR1 and CDR2 sequences are SQVTM and ANQGSEA. The V end was cut by 7 bases, the J end by 5 bases, with 16 bases between. The CDR3 sequence is CSAETGWEDTQYF. CDR3 DNA: TGCAGCGCTGAGACAGGCTGGGAAGATACGCAGTATTTT.

In DNA form, the CDR3 reads TGTGCCAGCAGTGGTGGTCCATACAGGGCGGTAGCCTATGAGCAGTTCTTC. Encoded protein: CASSGGPYRAVAYEQFF. The rearrangement links TRBV25-1 to TRBJ2-1; tentative D call: TRBD1 (6 bases). CDR3 size: 17 residues. Germline lookup yields CDR1 MGHDK and CDR2 SYGVNS. Trimming shortened V by 4 bases and J by 8 bases, and 24 bases separated the two germline ends.

Only a few counts were recorded for this clonotype. V and J are TRBV28 and TRBJ2-1, with 15 bases matching TRBD2. After removal of 2 bases from V and 10 bases from J, the junction contained 6 bases not matched to a gene. Germline V gene sequence: CDR1 MDHEN, CDR2 SYDVKM. The CDR3 sequence is 16 residues long. The CDR3 DNA sequence: TGTGCCAGCAGTTTAAGGACTAGCGGGAGGGCCGGGGAGCAGTTCTTC. The encoded protein is CASSLRTSGRAGEQFF.

This chain uses TRBV5-1 with TRBJ2-7, with D possibly matching TRBD1 (7 bases). Germline CDR1 is SGHRS and CDR2 is YFSETQ. The CDR3 totals 14 residues. Trimming shortened V by 9 bases and J by 2 bases, and 18 bases separated the two germline ends. DNA of the CDR3: TGCGCCACCAGTCCGGGGGACAGAACCTACGAGCAGTACTTC. It yields the protein CATSPGDRTYEQYF. The whole variable domain, remainder taken from reference TRBV5-1 and TRBJ2-7, is KAGVTQTPRYLIKTRGQQVTLSCSPISGHRSVSWYQQTPGQGLQFLFEYFSETQRNKGNFPGRFSGRQFSNSRSEMNVSTLELGDSALYLCATSPGDRTYEQYFGPGTRLTVT.

The rearrangement joins TRBV11-2 to TRBJ2-1; D is perhaps TRBD2 (6 bases). CDR1 and CDR2 (germline): SGHAT, FQNNGV. CDR3 size: 13 residues. The V end lost 1 base, the J end lost 10 bases, and 11 bases lay between the germline ends. The chain's CDR3 is CASSLGEVGEQFF. The CDR3 nucleotides read TGTGCCAGCAGCTTAGGGGAGGTTGGGGAGCAGTTCTTC.

V gene TRBV7-2 combines with J gene TRBJ1-6, with D tentatively TRBD1 (5 bases). Trimming pared 3 bases from V and 0 bases from J, leaving 12 bases between. Germline V gene lookup returns CDR1 SGHTA and CDR2 FQGNSA. CDR3 length equals 17 residues. CDR3 amino acids: CASSFPGLSSYNSPLHF. The CDR3 DNA is TGTGCCAGCAGCTTCCCAGGGCTGAGCTCCTATAATTCACCCCTCCACTTT.

The chain uses TRBV10-3 and TRBJ2-7, with D perhaps assigned TRBD1 or TRBD2 (6 bases each). The DNA end is more similar to TRBJ2-5, so the J call may be wrong. The CDR3 has 13 residues. CDR1 is ENHRY, CDR2 SYGVKD, per germline. CDR3 amino acids: CAQGGRCRETQYF. The CDR3 DNA follows: TGTGCCCAAGGGGGGCGGTGTCGAGAGACCCAGTACTTC.

J is TRBJ2-7 and V is TRBV12-5; no firm D call. Between the trimmed V and J ends, which lost 5 bases and 6 bases, there was a span of 11 bases. The CDR3 contains 12 residues. CDR1 and CDR2 (germline): LGHNT, FRNRAP. The CDR3 region is CASGPPWGEQYF. The CDR3 DNA reads as TGTGCTAGTGGTCCCCCCTGGGGCGAGCAGTACTTC.

This clonotype was recorded a few times. Here the CDR3 reads CASSVRLASSYNEQFF. In DNA, the CDR3 is TGTGCCAGCAGTGTACGTCTAGCAAGCTCCTACAATGAGCAGTTCTTC. This chain joins TRBV2 and TRBJ2-1; a weak D match, TRBD2 (5 bases). CDR1 and CDR2 from the germline V gene are SNHLY and FYNNEI. Trimming took 4 bases from V and 0 from J, leaving 13 bases between them. This CDR3 region has 16 residues.

The chain uses TRBV5-1 and TRBJ2-1; TRBD2 matches at 9 bases. Germline lookup yields CDR1 SGHRS and CDR2 YFSETQ. V shed 0 bases and J 10 bases; nucleotides not matched to a gene: 5. The CDR3 has 14 residues. DNA for the CDR3: TGCGCCAGCAGCTTGGGGGGTAGCGGGAGAGAGCAGTTCTTC. Its translation is CASSLGGSGREQFF.

The CDR3 coding sequence is TGTGCCAGCAGCTTAACACAGGGGAAGGGGGAGACCCAGTACTTC. Residues: CASSLTQGKGETQYF. V usage is TRBV7-3 and J usage is TRBJ2-5; 7 bases match TRBD1. This CDR3 has 15 residues. The germline V gene encodes CDR1 SGHTA and CDR2 FQGTGA. V gave up 0 bases and J gave up 5 bases; unmatched junction bases: 6.

Only one count was recorded for this clonotype. This sequence joins TRBV10-2 and TRBJ2-5; a weak D match, TRBD2 (6 bases). The DNA end is a closer match to TRBJ2-7, so the J assignment may be wrong. The germline CDR1 and CDR2 sequences are WSHSY and SAAADI. The CDR3 has 13 residues. This chain's CDR3 is CASSERSGYEQYF. The CDR3 DNA is TGCGCCAGCAGTGAGCGAAGCGGGTACGAGCAGTACTTC.

Only a few counts were recorded for this clonotype. The genes are TRBV27 and TRBJ1-5; possible D gene TRBD1, 5 bases. This CDR3 contains 15 residues. V was clipped by 3 bases and J by 1 base, with 10 bases between them. Per the germline V gene, CDR1 is MNHEY and CDR2 is SMNVEV (reference sequence). The CDR3 coding sequence is TGTGCCAGCAGTTTTGGAGGGGCGAGCAATCAGCCCCAGCATTTT. This gives the protein CASSFGGASNQPQHF.

This CDR3 reads CASSLGGTSGTQETQFF. CDR3 nucleotide sequence: TGTGCCAGCAGCCTAGGGGGGACTAGCGGGACCCAAGAGACCCAGTTCTTC. The chain employs TRBV12-3 or TRBV12-4 and TRBJ2-5, with 13 bases lining up with TRBD2. The J call is uncertain, as TRBJ2-1 better fits the DNA end. CDR3 size: 17 residues.

CDR3 bases: TGTGCCAGCAGTCTCATACAGGGGGGCACTGAAGCTTTCTTT. Its translation: CASSLIQGGTEAFF. This chain links TRBV28 with TRBJ1-1; TRBD1 matches 8 bases. Germline values: CDR1 MDHEN, CDR2 SYDVKM. The CDR3 has 14 residues. J lost 4 bases, V lost 5 bases, and 6 bases had no gene match.

This clonotype was counted many times. J is TRBJ2-5 and V is TRBV29-1; 10 nucleotides match TRBD2. Trimming took 7 bases from V and 5 from J; bases not matched to a gene: 10. In germline, CDR1 is SQVTM, CDR2 ANQGSEA. The CDR3 extends over 14 amino acids. CDR3 DNA sequence: TGCAGCGGGCTACTAGCGGGAAGGGAGGAGACCCAGTACTTC. Its protein is CSGLLAGREETQYF. Full variable domain (outside the CDR3, taken from reference TRBV29-1 and TRBJ2-5): SAVISQKPSRDICQRGTSLTIQCQVDSQVTMMFWYRQQPGQSLTLIATANQGSEATYESGFVIDKFPISRPNLTFSTLTVSNMSPEDSSIYLCSGLLAGREETQYFGPGTRLLVL.

The CDR3 is CASREQGNIQYF. In nucleotides, the CDR3 is TGTGCCAGCAGAGAACAGGGGAACATTCAGTACTTC. The chain employs TRBV2 and TRBJ2-4, with 7 nucleotides matching TRBD1. This CDR3 has 12 amino acids. Per the germline V gene, CDR1 is SNHLY and CDR2 is FYNNEI. J was trimmed by 7 bases and V by 6 bases; bases with no gene match: 3.

This clonotype was counted between two and nine times. The chain links TRBV5-6 to TRBJ2-7; 12 bases are a match to TRBD2. CDR3 length: 16 residues. Germline lookup yields CDR1 SGHDT and CDR2 YYEEEE. Germline trimming cut 4 bases from V and 0 bases from J; bases unmatched to any gene: 5. This CDR3 reads CASSLAGGRSSYEQYF. CDR3 nucleotide sequence: TGTGCCAGCAGCCTAGCGGGAGGGCGTAGCTCCTACGAGCAGTACTTC. The whole variable domain, filled in from reference TRBV5-6 and TRBJ2-7, reads DAGVTQSPTHLIKTRGQQVTLRCSPKSGHDTVSWYQQALGQGPQFIFQYYEEEERQRGNFPDRFSGHQFPNYSSELNVNALLLGDSALYLCASSLAGGRSSYEQYFGPGTRLTVT.

The chain combines TRBV9 with TRBJ2-1, with 10 nucleotides matching TRBD1. The trim removed 0 bases at V and 9 bases at J, leaving 9 bases unmatched. The germline CDR1 and CDR2 sequences are SGDLS and YYNGEE. The CDR3 consists of 16 residues. The CDR3 DNA follows: TGTGCCAGCAGCGTAGGGGGGGACAGGGGTTTCGGTGAGCAGTTCTTC. It codes for CASSVGGDRGFGEQFF.

The V gene is TRBV6-5, the J gene TRBJ2-1; D call uncertain. The CDR3 runs to 13 residues. Germline assignment: CDR1 MNHEY and CDR2 SVGAGI. V lost 3 bases, J lost 9 bases, and 12 bases lay in between. Here the CDR3 reads CASSYLLVGEQFF. The CDR3 nucleotides are TGTGCCAGCAGTTATCTGTTGGTTGGTGAGCAGTTCTTC.

The chain couples TRBV20-1 to TRBJ2-4; maybe TRBD1 (6 bases). V was cut by 5 bases and J by 13 bases, with 24 bases left in between. The V gene's germline CDR1 is DFQATT and CDR2 SNEGSKA (reference sequence). The CDR3 runs to 14 residues. The CDR3 sequence: CSALSVGWDNEQYF. In nucleotides, the CDR3 is TGCAGTGCTCTCAGCGTAGGGTGGGACAATGAGCAGTACTTC.

The chain has TRBV6-5 and TRBJ2-3; 11 bases are a match to TRBD2. The CDR3 has 21 residues. Looked up from germline, CDR1 is MNHEY and CDR2 is SVGAGI. Trimming took 0 bases from V and 3 from J; bases not matched to a gene: 17. CDR3 residues: CASSYSTHGSGRARPTDTQYF. The CDR3 nucleotides are TGTGCCAGCAGTTACTCGACCCATGGTAGCGGGAGGGCAAGGCCGACAGATACGCAGTATTTT.

This clonotype has just a few counts. The chain couples TRBV11-1 to TRBJ1-2, with D maybe TRBD1 (6 bases). The CDR3 is 14 residues long. Germline CDR1 SGHAT, CDR2 FQDESV (reference sequence). V gave up 5 bases and J gave up 10 bases, with 20 bases separating them. The CDR3 is CASSEAPKTGIYTF. For the CDR3, the DNA is TGTGCCAGCAGCGAGGCCCCCAAAACAGGGATCTACACCTTC.

The V gene is TRBV7-8, the J gene TRBJ2-3; the D gene is possibly TRBD1 (5 bases). V lost 7 bases to trimming and J lost 0 bases, with 20 bases between them. The germline CDR1 and CDR2 sequences are SGHVS and FQNEAQ. The CDR3 loop spans 17 amino acids. The CDR3 DNA sequence: TGTGCCAGCAACCCAGGGCAGTGGATCCCTAGCACAGATACGCAGTATTTT. Translated: CASNPGQWIPSTDTQYF.

With respect to this clonotype: A much larger clone lies one base from this, so it may be a read error. The rearrangement uses TRBV7-2 and TRBJ2-6; D is perhaps TRBD2 (5 bases). Germline V gives CDR1 SGHTA, CDR2 FQGNSA. The CDR3 runs 20 residues. Trimming left V 7 bases short and J 0 bases short, with 25 bases between. The DNA for the CDR3 is TGTGCCAGCACCCCTAGAGGGCCGGACTCTGTCAGCTCTGGGGCCAACGTCCTGACTTTC. It translates to CASTPRGPDSVSSGANVLTF.

V gene TRBV7-8 combines with J gene TRBJ1-2; possible D gene TRBD1, 6 bases. This CDR3 is 15 amino acids long. Germline V lookup: CDR1 SGHVS, CDR2 FQNEAQ. V shed 8 bases and J shed 10 bases, with 26 bases lying between them. The CDR3 reads CASSPTTGRAQTYTF. In nucleotides, the CDR3 is TGTGCCAGCTCACCCACGACAGGCAGAGCCCAAACCTACACCTTC.

The V gene is TRBV29-1, the J gene TRBJ1-2; the D gene is possibly TRBD1 (5 bases). The germline V gene encodes CDR1 SQVTM and CDR2 ANQGSEA. This CDR3 comprises 13 residues. V was shortened by 6 bases and J by 8 bases, with 19 bases between the two germline ends. CDR3 in DNA: TGCAGCGTCGCGGGCACTGACAGTGGCGGCTACACCTTC. Protein product: CSVAGTDSGGYTF.

V and J are TRBV29-1 and TRBJ2-3; TRBD1 or TRBD2 may be the D gene (5 bases each). Germline V gene data show CDR1 as SQVTM and CDR2 as ANQGSEA. The CDR3 has 14 amino acids. Trimming shortened V by 4 bases and J by 1 base, and 12 bases separated the two germline ends. The CDR3 DNA reads TGCAGCGTTGGTAAGGGGAGTGGCACAGATACGCAGTATTTT. Its protein product is CSVGKGSGTDTQYF.

The chain uses TRBV20-1 and TRBJ2-1; D is ambiguous. The CDR3 length is 15 residues. Trimming removed 4 bases from V and 5 bases from J, with 18 bases in between. CDR1 DFQATT and CDR2 SNEGSKA come from the germline V gene (reference sequence). CDR3 amino acids: CSATTSRAANNEQFF. CDR3 nucleotide sequence: TGCAGTGCTACCACATCTAGGGCGGCCAACAATGAGCAGTTCTTC.

The V gene is TRBV20-1, the J gene TRBJ2-3; TRBD1 matches at 7 bases. Germline V gene sequence: CDR1 DFQATT, CDR2 SNEGSKA (reference sequence). CDR3 size: 13 residues. Trimming removed 5 bases from V and 5 bases from J; junction bases left unmatched: 7. The CDR3 bases are TGCAGTGCTGGTTCAGGGGGTATAGATACGCAGTATTTT. This translates into CSAGSGGIDTQYF.

This clonotype has a handful of counts. The chain links TRBV9 to TRBJ2-6, with TRBD1 as a possible D gene (6 bases). V gave up 3 bases and J gave up 0 bases, with 7 bases separating them. The germline V gene encodes CDR1 SGDLS and CDR2 YYNGEE. The CDR3 length is 15 residues. The CDR3 loop reads CASSDRASGANVLTF. CDR3 coding DNA: TGTGCCAGCAGCGACAGGGCCTCTGGGGCCAACGTCCTGACTTTC.